This T cell receptor beta chain came from a study of blood T cells in healthy people across ages (dated by TCRdb to 2014 to 2015). General notes on the study: In model experiments, roughly one uniquely barcoded TCR beta cDNA molecule per two T cells was captured by template switching. To track age-related changes in TCR beta repertoire diversity, the study relied on deep sequencing normalized with unique cDNA molecular identifiers. The donors were divided into four age groups: young (average around 15 years), middle-aged (about 41), aged (approximately 62) and long-lived (more than 75). To avoid experimental bias, donors of different ages were randomly spread across the sequencing lanes. For two donors (one aged 18 to 29 and one aged 80 or older), the study analyzed two additional independent replicas of 1 million unique cDNA reads from the same blood draw. General findings and caveats noted by the study authors: Because the CMV infection status of the donors was unknown, age-related changes in expanded clonotypes may potentially have been confounded. Estimates of total diversity based on one million sequenced T cells were considered lower bounds and underestimates. Observed TCR beta diversity per million T cells fell roughly linearly with age, and a significant reduction was already apparent by age about 43. Observed TCR beta diversity correlated strongly with the percentage of naive T cells measured by flow cytometry. Conclusive comparison of naive and antigen-experienced compartments was prevented by the profiling of bulk unsorted PBMCs. Compared with the aged group, the long-lived group had more naive CD4+ T cells, fewer expanded clones and increased TCR diversity, suggesting age selection.

The receptor library was made with 5' RACE. A second roughly 6 to 11 cycle PCR used a sample-barcoded 5' primer and a J-beta primer mix. Each TCR beta cDNA molecule received a unique molecular identifier from a template-switch 5' adaptor carrying 12 random nucleotides. At least 3 million CDR3-containing paired-end reads were obtained from each sample. The Mint cDNA synthesis kit, primed by a TRBC-specific oligonucleotide, was used to synthesize first-strand cDNA from all RNA. Following uracil-DNA glycosylase treatment, all cDNA underwent a first 18-cycle PCR with the universal primers M1SS and BC2_uni_R. In the source study's methods: For normalization, 1 million high-quality reads were randomly selected from each sample, with every read carrying a distinct molecular identifier. Instead of being binned into consensus sequences, reads that shared molecular identifiers were thrown out. MiTCR, set to a Q25 quality threshold and the strictest error-elimination algorithm, was used for CDR3 identification, clonotype clustering and error correction. Lower-bound total TCR beta diversity was estimated with a nonparametric unseen species model using Euler transformation. TCRdb reprocessing: public reads trimmed at Q25 with fastp, clones called with MiXCR, in-frame beta chains kept. CDR3 protein sequences are deduplicated, and each keeps its most common genes and DNA. These V and J calls rely on TCRdb rather than the paper's analysis. The sample records approximately 2,000,000 distinct CDR3 sequences, approximately 39% of which are singletons. The top ten clonotypes cover 20% to 25% of the sample.

There are 17 amino acids in the CDR3, from cysteine to phenylalanine inclusive. Just the 51-base CDR3 DNA is kept, in frame starting at base 1. Compared with germline, V lacks 6 bases and J lacks 2 bases; bases without a gene match: 8. Based on the germline V gene (reference sequence), the CDR1 and CDR2 sequences are SEHNR and FQNEAQ. The donors were 40 or so Caucasian individuals from Russia, aged roughly 6 to 100 years, who were systemically healthy. Each donor gave about 9.7 milliliters of peripheral blood, drawn into EDTA-treated Vacutainer tubes. PBMCs were isolated by Ficoll-Paque density-gradient centrifugation, with at least 6 million obtained per sample. Trizol reagent was used to extract total RNA from the PBMCs, yielding at least 5 micrograms per sample. For every donor, an aliquot of PBMCs went through flow cytometry to measure the percentages of naive CD45RAhigh/CD27high T cells. On this clonotype itself: Its recognized antigen is unknown. Base qualities are not recorded, but no much larger clone differs from it by a single base.

What was sequenced was blood. This chain joins TRBV7-9 to TRBJ2-6, with 9 junctional bases fitting TRBD1. The sequence was collected from a human donor in good health. The CDR3 corresponds to CASSPGTGLTGANVLTF. The nucleotides are TGTGCCAGCAGTCCCGGGACAGGGTTAACTGGGGCCAACGTCCTGACTTTC.